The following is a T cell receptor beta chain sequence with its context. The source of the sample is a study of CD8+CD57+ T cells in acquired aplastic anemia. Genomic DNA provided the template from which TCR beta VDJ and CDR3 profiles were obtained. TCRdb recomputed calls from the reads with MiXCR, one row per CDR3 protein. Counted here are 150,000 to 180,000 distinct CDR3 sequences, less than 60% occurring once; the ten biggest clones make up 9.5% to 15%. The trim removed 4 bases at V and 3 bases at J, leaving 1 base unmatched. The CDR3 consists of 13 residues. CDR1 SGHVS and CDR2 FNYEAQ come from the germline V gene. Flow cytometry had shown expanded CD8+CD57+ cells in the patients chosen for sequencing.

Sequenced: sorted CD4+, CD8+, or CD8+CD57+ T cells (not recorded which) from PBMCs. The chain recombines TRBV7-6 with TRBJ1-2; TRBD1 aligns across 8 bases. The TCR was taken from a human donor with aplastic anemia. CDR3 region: CASSSTGDYGYTF. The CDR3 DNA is TGTGCCAGCAGCTCGACAGGGGACTATGGCTACACCTTC.